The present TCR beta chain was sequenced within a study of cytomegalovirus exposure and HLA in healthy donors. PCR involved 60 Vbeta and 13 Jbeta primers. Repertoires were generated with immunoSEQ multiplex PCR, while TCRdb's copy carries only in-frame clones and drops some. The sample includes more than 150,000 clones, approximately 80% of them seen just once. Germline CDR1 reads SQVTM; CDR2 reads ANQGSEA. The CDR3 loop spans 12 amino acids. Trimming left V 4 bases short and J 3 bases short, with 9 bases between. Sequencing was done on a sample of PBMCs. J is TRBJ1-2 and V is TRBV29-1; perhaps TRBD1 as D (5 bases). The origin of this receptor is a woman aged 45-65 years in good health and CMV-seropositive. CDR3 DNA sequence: TGCAGCGTTGTGGGGGGAGACTATGGCTACACCTTC. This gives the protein CSVVGGDYGYTF.